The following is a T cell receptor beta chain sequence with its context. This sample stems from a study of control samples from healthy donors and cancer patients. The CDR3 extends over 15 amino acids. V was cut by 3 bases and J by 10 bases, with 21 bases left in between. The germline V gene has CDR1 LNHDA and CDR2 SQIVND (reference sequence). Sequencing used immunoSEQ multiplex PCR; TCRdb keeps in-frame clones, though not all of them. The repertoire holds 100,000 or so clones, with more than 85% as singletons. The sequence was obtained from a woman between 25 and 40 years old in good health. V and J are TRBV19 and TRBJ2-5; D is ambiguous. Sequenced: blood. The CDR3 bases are TGTGCCAGTAGTATCCGGGCAACTGTACCAATTGACCAGTACTTC. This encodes CASSIRATVPIDQYF.